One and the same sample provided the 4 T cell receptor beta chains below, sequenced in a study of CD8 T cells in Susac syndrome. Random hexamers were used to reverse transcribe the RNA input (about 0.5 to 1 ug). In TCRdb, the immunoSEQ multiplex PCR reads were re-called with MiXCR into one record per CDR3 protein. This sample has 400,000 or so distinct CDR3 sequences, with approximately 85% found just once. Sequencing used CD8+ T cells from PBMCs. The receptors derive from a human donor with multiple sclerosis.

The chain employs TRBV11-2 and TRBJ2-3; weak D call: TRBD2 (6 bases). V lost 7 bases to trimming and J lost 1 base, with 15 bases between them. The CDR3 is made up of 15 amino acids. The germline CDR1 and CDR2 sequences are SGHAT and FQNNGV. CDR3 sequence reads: CASNPRRDGTDTQYF. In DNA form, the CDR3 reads TGTGCCAGCAACCCTCGGCGGGATGGCACAGATACGCAGTATTTT.

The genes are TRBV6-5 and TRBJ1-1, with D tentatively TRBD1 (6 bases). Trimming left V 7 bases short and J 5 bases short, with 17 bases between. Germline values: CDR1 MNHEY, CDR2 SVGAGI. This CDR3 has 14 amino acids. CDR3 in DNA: TGTGCCAGCACCTACCTAGGGGGGCAGACTGAAGCTTTCTTT. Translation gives CASTYLGGQTEAFF.

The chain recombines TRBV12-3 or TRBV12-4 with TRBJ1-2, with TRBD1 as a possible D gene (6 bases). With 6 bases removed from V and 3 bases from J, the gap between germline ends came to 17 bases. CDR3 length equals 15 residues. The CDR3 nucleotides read TGTGCCAGCAGCATTATGACACAGGGTGACTATGGCTACACCTTC. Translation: CASSIMTQGDYGYTF.

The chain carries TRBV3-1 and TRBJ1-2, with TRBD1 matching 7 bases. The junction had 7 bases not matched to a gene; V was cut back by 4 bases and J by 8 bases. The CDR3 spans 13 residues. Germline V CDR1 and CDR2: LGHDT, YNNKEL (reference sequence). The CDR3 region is CASSLGTAAGYTF. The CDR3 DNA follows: TGTGCCAGCAGCCTAGGGACAGCAGCCGGCTACACCTTC. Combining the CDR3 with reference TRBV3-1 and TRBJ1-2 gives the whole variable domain DTAVSQTPKYLVTQMGNDKSIKCEQNLGHDTMYWYKQDSKKFLKIMFSYNNKELIINETVPNRFSPKSPDKAHLNLHINSLELGDSAVYFCASSLGTAAGYTFGSGTRLTVV.